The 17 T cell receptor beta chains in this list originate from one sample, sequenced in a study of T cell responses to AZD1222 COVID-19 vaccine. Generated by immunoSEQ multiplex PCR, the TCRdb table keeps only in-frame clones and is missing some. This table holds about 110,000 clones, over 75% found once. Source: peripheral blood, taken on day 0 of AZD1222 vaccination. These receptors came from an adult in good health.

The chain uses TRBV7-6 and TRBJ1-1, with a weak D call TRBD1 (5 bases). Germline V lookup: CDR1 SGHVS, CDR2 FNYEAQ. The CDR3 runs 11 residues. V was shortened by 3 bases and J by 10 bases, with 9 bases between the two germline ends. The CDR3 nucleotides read TGTGCCAGCAGCTTTACCGGGGCAGCTTTCTTT. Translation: CASSFTGAAFF.

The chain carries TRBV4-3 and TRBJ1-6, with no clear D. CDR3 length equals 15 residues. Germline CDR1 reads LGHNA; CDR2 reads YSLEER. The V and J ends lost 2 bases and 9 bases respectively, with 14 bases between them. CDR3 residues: CASSQSPGPSSPLHF. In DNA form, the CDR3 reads TGCGCCAGCAGCCAATCCCCGGGCCCTTCTTCACCCCTCCACTTT.

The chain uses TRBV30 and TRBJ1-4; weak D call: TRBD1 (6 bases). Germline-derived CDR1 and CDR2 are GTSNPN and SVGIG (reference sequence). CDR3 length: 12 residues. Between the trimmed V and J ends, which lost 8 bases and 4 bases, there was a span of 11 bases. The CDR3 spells CAHGGRNEKLFF. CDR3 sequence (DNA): TGTGCCCACGGGGGGCGTAATGAAAAACTGTTTTTT.

The CDR3 reads CASSLSGNEKLFF. In nucleotides, the CDR3 is TGCGCCAGCAGCTTGTCCGGTAATGAAAAACTGTTTTTT. The chain recombines TRBV5-1 with TRBJ1-4; D not resolved. V dropped 1 base and J dropped 4 bases, with 5 bases sitting between them. This CDR3 is built from 13 residues. Looked up from germline, CDR1 is SGHRS and CDR2 is YFSETQ.

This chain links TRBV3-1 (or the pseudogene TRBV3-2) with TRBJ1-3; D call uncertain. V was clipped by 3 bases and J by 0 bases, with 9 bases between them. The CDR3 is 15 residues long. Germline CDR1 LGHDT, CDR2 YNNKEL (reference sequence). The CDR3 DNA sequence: TGTGCCAGCAGCCATGAGTCCCGCTCTGGAAACACCATATATTTT. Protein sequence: CASSHESRSGNTIYF.

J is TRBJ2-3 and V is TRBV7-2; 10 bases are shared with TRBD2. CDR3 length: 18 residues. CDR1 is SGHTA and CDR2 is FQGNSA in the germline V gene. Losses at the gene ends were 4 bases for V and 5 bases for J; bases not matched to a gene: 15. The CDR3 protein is CASSSLLSKSGGGDTQYF. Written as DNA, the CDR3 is TGTGCCAGCAGCTCATTGTTGAGTAAGAGCGGGGGGGGAGATACGCAGTATTTT.

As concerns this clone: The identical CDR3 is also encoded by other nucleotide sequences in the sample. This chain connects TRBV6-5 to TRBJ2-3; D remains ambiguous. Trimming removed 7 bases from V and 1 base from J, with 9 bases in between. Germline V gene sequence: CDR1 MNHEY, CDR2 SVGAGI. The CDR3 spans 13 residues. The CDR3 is CASTPGGTDTQYF. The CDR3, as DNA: TGTGCCAGCACACCTGGGGGCACAGATACGCAGTATTTT.

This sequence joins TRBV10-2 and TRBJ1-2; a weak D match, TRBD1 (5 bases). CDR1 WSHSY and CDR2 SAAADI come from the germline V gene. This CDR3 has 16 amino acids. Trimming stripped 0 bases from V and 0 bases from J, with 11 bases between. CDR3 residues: CASSESLRGANYGYTF. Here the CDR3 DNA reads TGCGCCAGCAGTGAGTCGCTCCGGGGCGCTAACTATGGCTACACCTTC.

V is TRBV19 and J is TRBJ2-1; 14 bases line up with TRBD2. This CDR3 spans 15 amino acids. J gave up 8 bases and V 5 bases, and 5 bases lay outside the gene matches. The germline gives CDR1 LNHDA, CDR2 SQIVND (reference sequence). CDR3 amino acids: CASSDRGLAGDEQFF. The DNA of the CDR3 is TGTGCCAGTAGTGATCGGGGACTAGCGGGAGATGAGCAGTTCTTC.

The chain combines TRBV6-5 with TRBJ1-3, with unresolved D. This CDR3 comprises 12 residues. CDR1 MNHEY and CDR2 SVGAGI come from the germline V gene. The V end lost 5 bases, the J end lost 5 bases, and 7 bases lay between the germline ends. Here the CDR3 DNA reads TGTGCCAGCAGTAGGGAGCGAAACACCATATATTTT. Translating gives CASSRERNTIYF.

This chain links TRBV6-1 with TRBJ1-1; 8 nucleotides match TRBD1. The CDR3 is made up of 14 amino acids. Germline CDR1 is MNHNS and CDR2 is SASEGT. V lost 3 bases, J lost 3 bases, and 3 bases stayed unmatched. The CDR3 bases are TGTGCCAGCAGTGAGGCAGGGGGCTACACTGAAGCTTTCTTT. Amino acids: CASSEAGGYTEAFF.

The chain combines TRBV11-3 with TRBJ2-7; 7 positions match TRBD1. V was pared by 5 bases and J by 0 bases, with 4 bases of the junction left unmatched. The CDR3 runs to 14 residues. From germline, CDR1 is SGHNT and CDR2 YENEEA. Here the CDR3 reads CASSQGESSYEQYF. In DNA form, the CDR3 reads TGTGCCAGCAGCCAGGGGGAGAGCTCCTACGAGCAGTACTTC.

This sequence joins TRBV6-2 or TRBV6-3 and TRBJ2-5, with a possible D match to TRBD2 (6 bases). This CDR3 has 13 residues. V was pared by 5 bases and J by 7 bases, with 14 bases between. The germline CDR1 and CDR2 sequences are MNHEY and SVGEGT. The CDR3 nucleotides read TGTGCCAGCAGTCCCAATGTGGGGGGGACCCAGTACTTC. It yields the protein CASSPNVGGTQYF.

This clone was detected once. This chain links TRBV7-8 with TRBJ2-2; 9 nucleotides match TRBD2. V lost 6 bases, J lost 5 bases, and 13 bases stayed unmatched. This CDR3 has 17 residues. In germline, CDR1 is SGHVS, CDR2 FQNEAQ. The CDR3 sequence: CASSLRPVAGDTGELFF. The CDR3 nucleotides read TGTGCCAGCAGTCTAAGGCCCGTAGCGGGGGATACCGGGGAGCTGTTTTTT.

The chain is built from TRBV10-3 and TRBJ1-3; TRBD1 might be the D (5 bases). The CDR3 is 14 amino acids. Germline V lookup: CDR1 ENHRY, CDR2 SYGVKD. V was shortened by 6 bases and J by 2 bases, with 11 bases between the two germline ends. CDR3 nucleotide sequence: TGTGCCATCAGCGGGGACCGCGCTGGAAACACCATATATTTT. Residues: CAISGDRAGNTIYF.

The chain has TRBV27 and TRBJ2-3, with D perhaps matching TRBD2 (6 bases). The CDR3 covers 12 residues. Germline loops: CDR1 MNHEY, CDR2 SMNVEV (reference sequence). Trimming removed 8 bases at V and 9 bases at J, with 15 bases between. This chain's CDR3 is CASGDFSPTQYF. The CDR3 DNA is TGTGCCAGCGGGGACTTCTCCCCGACGCAGTATTTT.

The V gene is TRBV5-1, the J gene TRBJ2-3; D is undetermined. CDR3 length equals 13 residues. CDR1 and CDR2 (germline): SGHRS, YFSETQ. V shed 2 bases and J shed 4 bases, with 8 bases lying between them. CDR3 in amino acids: CASSFPNADTQYF. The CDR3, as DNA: TGCGCCAGCAGCTTTCCAAATGCAGATACGCAGTATTTT.